This T cell receptor (beta chain) was recovered during a study of blood T cell repertoires in COVID-19. About the study: T cells, B-cell-depleted T cells, or PBMCs supplied cDNA or gDNA.

In the authors' workflow: Amplified reference gene primers provided the basis for estimating nucleated cell counts. Assay used: immunoSEQ multiplex PCR; TCRdb lists only in-frame clones, some missing. V and J calls plus clone size are reproduced from that table; the DNA served to infer D and trimming. The data show roughly 250,000 clones, roughly 84% seen once. Seattle patients were enrolled during active infection and followed longitudinally. CDR3 length: 17 residues. Trimming at V came to 4 bases and at J to 13 bases, leaving 17 bases not matched to a gene. In germline, CDR1 is SGHRS, CDR2 YFSETQ. This chain connects TRBV5-1 to TRBJ2-1, with TRBD2 matching over 13 bases. This clonotype originated in a human donor with COVID-19, enrolled during active disease. The donor label of this sample is uncertain. Sequencing was carried out using peripheral blood. For the CDR3, the DNA is TGCGCCAGCAGCCAGACCCCCGGGACTAGCGGGATGGGGCCTCAGTTCTTC. Encoded protein: CASSQTPGTSGMGPQFF. Drawing the rest from reference TRBV5-1 and TRBJ2-1, the complete variable domain is KAGVTQTPRYLIKTRGQQVTLSCSPISGHRSVSWYQQTPGQGLQFLFEYFSETQRNKGNFPGRFSGRQFSNSRSEMNVSTLELGDSALYLCASSQTPGTSGMGPQFFGPGTRLTVL.